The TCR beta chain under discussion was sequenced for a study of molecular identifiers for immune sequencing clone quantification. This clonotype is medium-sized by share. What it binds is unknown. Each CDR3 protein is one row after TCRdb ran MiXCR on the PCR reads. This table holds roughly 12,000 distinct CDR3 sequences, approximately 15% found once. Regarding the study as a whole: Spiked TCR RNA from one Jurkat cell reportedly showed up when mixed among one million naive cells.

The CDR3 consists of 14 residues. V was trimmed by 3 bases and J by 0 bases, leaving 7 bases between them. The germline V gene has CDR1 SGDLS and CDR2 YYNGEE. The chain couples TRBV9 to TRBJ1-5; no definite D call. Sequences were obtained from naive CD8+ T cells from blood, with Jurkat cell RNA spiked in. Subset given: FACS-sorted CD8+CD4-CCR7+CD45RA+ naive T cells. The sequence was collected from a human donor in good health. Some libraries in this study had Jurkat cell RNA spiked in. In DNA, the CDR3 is TGTGCCAGCAGCGCTTCCTCTAGCAATCAGCCCCAGCATTTT. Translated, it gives CASSASSSNQPQHF.